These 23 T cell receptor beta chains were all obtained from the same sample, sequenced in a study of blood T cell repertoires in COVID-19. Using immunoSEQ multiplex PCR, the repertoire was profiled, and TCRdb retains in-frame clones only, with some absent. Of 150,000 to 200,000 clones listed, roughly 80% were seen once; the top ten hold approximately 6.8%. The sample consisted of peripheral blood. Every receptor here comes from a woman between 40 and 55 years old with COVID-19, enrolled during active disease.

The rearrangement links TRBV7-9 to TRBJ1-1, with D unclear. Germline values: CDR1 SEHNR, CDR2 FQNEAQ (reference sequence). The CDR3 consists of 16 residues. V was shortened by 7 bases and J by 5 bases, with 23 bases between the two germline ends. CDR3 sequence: CASNRGVGSTATEAFF. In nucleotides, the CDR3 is TGTGCCAGCAATCGAGGCGTCGGGTCCACGGCGACTGAAGCTTTCTTT.

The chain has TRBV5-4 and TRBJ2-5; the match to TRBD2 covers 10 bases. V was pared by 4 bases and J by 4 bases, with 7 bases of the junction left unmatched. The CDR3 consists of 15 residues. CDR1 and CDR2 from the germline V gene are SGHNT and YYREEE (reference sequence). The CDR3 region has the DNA TGTGCCAGCAGCCCAAGCGGGGGGGCCATAGAGACCCAGTACTTC. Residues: CASSPSGGAIETQYF.

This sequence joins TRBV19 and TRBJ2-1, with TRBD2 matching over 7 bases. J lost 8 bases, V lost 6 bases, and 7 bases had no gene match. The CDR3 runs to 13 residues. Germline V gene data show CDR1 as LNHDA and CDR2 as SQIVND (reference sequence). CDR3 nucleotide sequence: TGTGCCAGTAGGAGGGCCGCGGGGGATGAGCAGTTCTTC. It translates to CASRRAAGDEQFF.

CDR3 amino acids: CSVDRDTVYNEQFF. CDR3 in DNA: TGCAGCGTTGACCGGGACACGGTCTACAATGAGCAGTTCTTC. The chain has TRBV29-1 and TRBJ2-1, with D perhaps matching TRBD1 (6 bases). The germline CDR1 and CDR2 sequences are SQVTM and ANQGSEA. This CDR3 spans 14 amino acids. V lost 3 bases to trimming and J lost 3 bases, with 12 bases between them.

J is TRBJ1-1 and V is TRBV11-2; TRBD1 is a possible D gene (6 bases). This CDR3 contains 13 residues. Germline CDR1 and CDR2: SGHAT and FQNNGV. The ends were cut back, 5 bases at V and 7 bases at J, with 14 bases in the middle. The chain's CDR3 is CASSKGGAREAFF. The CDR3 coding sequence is TGTGCCAGCAGCAAGGGGGGGGCGCGTGAAGCTTTCTTT. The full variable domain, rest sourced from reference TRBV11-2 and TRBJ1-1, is EAGVAQSPRYKIIEKRQSVAFWCNPISGHATLYWYQQILGQGPKLLIQFQNNGVVDDSQLPKDRFSAERLKGVDSTLKIQPAKLEDSAVYLCASSKGGAREAFFGQGTRLTVV.

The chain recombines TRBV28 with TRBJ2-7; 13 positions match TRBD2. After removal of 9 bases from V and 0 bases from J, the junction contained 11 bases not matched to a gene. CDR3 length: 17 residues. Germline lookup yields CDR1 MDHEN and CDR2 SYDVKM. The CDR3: CASPPPGLAGLSYEQYF. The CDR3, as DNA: TGTGCCAGTCCTCCCCCGGGACTAGCGGGACTCTCCTACGAGCAGTACTTC.

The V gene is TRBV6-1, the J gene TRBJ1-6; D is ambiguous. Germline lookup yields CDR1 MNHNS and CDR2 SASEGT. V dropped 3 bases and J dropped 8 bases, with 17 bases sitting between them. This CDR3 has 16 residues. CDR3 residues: CASSDYRPTWDSPLHF. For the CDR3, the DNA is TGTGCCAGCAGTGATTACAGACCTACCTGGGATTCACCCCTCCACTTT.

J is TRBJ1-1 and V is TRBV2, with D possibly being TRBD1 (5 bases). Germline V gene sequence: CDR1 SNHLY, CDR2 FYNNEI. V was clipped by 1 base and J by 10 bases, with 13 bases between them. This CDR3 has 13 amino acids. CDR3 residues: CASSEELGRGAFF. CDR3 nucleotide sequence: TGTGCCAGCAGTGAAGAACTTGGTAGGGGAGCTTTCTTT.

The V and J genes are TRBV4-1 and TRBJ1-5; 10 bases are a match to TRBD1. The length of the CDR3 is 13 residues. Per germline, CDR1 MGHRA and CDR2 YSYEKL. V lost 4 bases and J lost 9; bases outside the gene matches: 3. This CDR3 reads CASSRDRGRPQHF. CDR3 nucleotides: TGCGCCAGCAGCCGGGACAGGGGAAGGCCCCAGCATTTT.

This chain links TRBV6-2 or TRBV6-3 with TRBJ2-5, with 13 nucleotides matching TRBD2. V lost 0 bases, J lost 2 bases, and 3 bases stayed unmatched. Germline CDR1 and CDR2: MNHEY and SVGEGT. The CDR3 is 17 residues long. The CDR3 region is CASSYSRTSGGQETQYF. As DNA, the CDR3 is TGTGCCAGCAGTTACTCGCGGACTAGCGGGGGACAAGAGACCCAGTACTTC.

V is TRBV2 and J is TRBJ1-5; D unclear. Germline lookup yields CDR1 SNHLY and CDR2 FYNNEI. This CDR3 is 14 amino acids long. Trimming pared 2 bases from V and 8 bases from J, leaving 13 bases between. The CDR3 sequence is CASSELAGRKPQHF. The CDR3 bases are TGTGCCAGCAGTGAACTAGCGGGAAGGAAGCCCCAGCATTTT.

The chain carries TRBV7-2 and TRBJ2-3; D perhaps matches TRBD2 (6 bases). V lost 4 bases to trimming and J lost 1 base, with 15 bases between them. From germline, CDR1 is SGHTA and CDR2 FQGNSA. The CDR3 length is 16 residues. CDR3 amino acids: CASSSLAWDGTDTQYF. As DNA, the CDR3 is TGTGCCAGCAGCTCCCTAGCGTGGGATGGCACAGATACGCAGTATTTT.

The CDR3 sequence is CASRDPQKKLFF. CDR3 in DNA: TGTGCCAGCAGAGATCCGCAGAAAAAACTGTTTTTT. J is TRBJ1-4 and V is TRBV6-5; no reliable D call. V was pared by 6 bases and J by 9 bases, with 11 bases between. This CDR3 has 12 amino acids. Per germline, CDR1 MNHEY and CDR2 SVGAGI.

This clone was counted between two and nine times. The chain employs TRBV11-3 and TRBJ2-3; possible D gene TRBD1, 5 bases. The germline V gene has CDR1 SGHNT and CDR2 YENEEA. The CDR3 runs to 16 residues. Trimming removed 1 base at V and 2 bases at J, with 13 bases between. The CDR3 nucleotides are TGTGCCAGCAGCTTAGGGGGTGGGGCCCCCACAGATACGCAGTATTTT. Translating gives CASSLGGGAPTDTQYF.

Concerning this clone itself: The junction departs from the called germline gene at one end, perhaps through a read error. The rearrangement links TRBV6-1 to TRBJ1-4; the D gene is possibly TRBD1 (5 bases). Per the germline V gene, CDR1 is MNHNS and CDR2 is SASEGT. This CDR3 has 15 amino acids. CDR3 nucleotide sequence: TGTGCCAGCCGTGAAGTAGGGACTCCTAATGAAAAACTGTTTTTT. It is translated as CASREVGTPNEKLFF.

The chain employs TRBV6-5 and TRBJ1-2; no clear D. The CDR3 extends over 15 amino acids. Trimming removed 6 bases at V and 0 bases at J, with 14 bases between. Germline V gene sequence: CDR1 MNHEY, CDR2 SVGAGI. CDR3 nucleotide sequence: TGTGCCAGCAGCCCCCTTTTAGTAGCTAACTATGGCTACACCTTC. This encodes CASSPLLVANYGYTF.

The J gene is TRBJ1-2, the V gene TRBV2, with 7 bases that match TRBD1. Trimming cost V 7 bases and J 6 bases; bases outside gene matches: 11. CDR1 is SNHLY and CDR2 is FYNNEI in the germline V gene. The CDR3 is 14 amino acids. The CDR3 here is CASKWTGLRDGYTF. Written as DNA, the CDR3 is TGTGCCAGCAAATGGACAGGTCTTCGCGATGGCTACACCTTC.

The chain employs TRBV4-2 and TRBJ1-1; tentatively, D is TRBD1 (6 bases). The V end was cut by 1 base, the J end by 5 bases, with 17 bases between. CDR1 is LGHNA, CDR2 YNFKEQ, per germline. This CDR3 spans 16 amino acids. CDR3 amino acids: CASSQASQGRSTEAFF. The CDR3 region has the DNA TGTGCCAGCAGCCAAGCTTCACAGGGAAGGAGTACTGAAGCTTTCTTT.

CDR3 loop: CAWSPGTGGNEKLFF. The DNA of the CDR3 is TGTGCCTGGAGTCCGGGGACAGGGGGCAATGAAAAACTGTTTTTT. The chain has TRBV30 and TRBJ1-4, with TRBD1 identical over 12 bases. The germline V gene has CDR1 GTSNPN and CDR2 SVGIG (reference sequence). The CDR3 consists of 15 residues. V shed 2 bases, J shed 5 bases, and the junction held 3 bases outside the gene matches. The variable domain in full, with the rest retrieved from reference TRBV30 and TRBJ1-4, is SQTIHQWPATLVQPVGSPLSLECTVEGTSNPNLYWYRQAAGRGLQLLFYSVGIGQISSEVPQNLSASRPQDRQFILSSKKLLLSDSGFYLCAWSPGTGGNEKLFFGSGTQLSVL.

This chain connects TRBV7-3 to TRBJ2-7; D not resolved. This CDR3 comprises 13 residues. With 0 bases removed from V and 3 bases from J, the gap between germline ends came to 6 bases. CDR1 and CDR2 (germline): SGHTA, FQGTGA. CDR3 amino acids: CASSLTPSYEQYF. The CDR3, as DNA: TGTGCCAGCAGCTTAACGCCGAGCTACGAGCAGTACTTC.

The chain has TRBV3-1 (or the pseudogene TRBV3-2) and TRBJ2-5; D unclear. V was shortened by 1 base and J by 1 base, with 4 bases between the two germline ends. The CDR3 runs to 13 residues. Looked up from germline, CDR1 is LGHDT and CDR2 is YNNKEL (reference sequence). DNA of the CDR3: TGTGCCAGCAGCCAAGGTCTCCAAGAGACCCAGTACTTC. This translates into CASSQGLQETQYF.

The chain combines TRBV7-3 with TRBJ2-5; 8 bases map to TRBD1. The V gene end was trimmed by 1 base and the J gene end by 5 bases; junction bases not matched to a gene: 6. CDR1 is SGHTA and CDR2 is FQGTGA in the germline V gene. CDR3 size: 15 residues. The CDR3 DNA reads TGTGCCAGCAGCTTAATTCCAGGGGGCGGTGAGACCCAGTACTTC. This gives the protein CASSLIPGGGETQYF.

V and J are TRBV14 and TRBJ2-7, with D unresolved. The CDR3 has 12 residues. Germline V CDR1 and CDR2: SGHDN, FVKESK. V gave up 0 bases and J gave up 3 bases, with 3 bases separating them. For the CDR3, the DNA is TGTGCCAGCAGCCAAGATCACTACGAGCAGTACTTC. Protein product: CASSQDHYEQYF. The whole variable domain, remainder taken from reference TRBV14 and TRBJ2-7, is EAGVTQFPSHSVIEKGQTVTLRCDPISGHDNLYWYRRVMGKEIKFLLHFVKESKQDESGMPNNRFLAERTGGTYSTLKVQPAELEDSGVYFCASSQDHYEQYFGPGTRLTVT.